This T cell receptor beta chain was recovered during a study of identical twins. Study-wide findings and caveats: Analyses of zero insertions could be partly confounded by invariant MAIT and iNKT cells.

The sample holds many counts of this clonotype. Its target is unknown. MiXCR was run by TCRdb on the 5' RACE reads, yielding one entry per CDR3 protein. The table shows some 500,000 distinct CDR3 sequences, with 9% to 10% occurring only once. Per the germline V gene, CDR1 is SEHNR and CDR2 is FQNEAQ (reference sequence). This CDR3 has 14 amino acids. The V gene lost 1 base and the J gene lost 3 bases, with 9 bases spanning the gap. These data also formed part of another study, on yellow fever vaccine responses in identical twins.

This receptor was obtained from a woman aged 18-29 years in good health. Specimen: PBMCs. V usage is TRBV7-9 and J usage is TRBJ2-5; a possible D gene is TRBD2 (6 bases). The CDR3 nucleotides read TGTGCCAGCAGCTTAGGTCCGGGAGAAGAGACCCAGTACTTC. Protein product: CASSLGPGEETQYF. The whole variable domain, filled in from reference TRBV7-9 and TRBJ2-5, reads DTGVSQNPRHKITKRGQNVTFRCDPISEHNRLYWYRQTLGQGPEFLTYFQNEAQLEKSRLLSDRFSAERPKGSFSTLEIQRTEQGDSAMYLCASSLGPGEETQYFGPGTRLLVL.